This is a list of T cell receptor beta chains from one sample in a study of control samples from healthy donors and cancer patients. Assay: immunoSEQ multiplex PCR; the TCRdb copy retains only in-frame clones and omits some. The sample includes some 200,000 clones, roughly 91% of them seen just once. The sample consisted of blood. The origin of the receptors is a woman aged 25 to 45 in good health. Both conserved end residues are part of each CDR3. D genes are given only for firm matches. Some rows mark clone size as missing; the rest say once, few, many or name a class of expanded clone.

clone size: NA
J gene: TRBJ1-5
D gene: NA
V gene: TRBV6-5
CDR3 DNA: TGTGCCAGCAGTTACCCCGGGACCACCAATCAGCCCCAGCATTTT
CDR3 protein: CASSYPGTTNQPQHF

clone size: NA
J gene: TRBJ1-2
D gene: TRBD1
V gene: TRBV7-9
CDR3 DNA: TGTGCCAGCAGCCGGGACAGGGCCGGCTATGGCTACACCTTC
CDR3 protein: CASSRDRAGYGYTF

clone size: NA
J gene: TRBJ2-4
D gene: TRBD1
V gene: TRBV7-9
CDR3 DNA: TGTGCCAGCAGCTTAGCGGGCAGGGGGTGGGAAAACATTCAGTACTTC
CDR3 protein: CASSLAGRGWENIQYF

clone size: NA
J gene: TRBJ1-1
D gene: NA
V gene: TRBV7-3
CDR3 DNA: TGTGCCAGCAGCTTAGGAGGGCTCCCTGAAGCTTTCTTT
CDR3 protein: CASSLGGLPEAFF

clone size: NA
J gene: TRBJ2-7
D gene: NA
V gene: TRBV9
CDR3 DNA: TGTGCCAGCAGCGTACGCCCGGGGCGGGCCTACGAGCAGTACTTC
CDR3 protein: CASSVRPGRAYEQYF

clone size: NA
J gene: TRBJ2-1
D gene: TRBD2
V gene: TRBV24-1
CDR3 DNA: TGTGCCACCAGTGATAAGGGACTAGGGAGGTACAATGAGCAGTTCTTC
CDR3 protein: CATSDKGLGRYNEQFF

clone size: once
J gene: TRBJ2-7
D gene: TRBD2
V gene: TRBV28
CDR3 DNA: TGTGCCAGCAGACCGGGACTAGCCCCCTACGAGCAGTACTTC
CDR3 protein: CASRPGLAPYEQYF

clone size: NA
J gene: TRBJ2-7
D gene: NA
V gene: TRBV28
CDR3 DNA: TGTGCCACCAATCGGGGAACCTACGAGCAGTACTTC
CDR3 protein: CATNRGTYEQYF

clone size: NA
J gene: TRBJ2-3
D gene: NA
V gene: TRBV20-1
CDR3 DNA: TGCAGTGCTAGAGATAGAGATACGCAGTATTTT
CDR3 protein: CSARDRDTQYF

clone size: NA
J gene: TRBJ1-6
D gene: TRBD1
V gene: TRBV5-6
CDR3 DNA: TGTGCCAGCAGCTTGGTCGGGGACAGGGATTCACCCCTCCACTTT
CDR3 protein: CASSLVGDRDSPLHF

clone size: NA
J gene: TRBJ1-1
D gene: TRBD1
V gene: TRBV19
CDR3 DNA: TGTGCCAGTAGTATCCAGGGGGTGATGAACACTGAAGCTTTCTTT
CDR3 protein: CASSIQGVMNTEAFF

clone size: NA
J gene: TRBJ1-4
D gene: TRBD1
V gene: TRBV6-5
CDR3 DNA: TGTGCCAGCAGGATGGACAGGGCTGAAAAACTGTTTTTT
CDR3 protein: CASRMDRAEKLFF

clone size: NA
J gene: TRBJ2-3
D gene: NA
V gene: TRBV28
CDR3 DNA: TGTGCCAGCAGTGCAGGGGCGAGCACAGATACGCAGTATTTT
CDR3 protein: CASSAGASTDTQYF

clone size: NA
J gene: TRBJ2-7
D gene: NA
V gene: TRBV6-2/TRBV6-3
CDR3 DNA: TGTGCCAGCAGTTACTCGGACAGTCTCTACGAGCAGTACTTC
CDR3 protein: CASSYSDSLYEQYF

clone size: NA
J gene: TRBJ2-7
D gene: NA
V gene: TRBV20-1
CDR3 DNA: TGCAGTGCTAGGGAGTACAGTGAGCAGTACTTC
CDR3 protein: CSAREYSEQYF

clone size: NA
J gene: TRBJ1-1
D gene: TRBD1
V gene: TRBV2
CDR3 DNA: TGTGCCAGCAGGGGGACAGGCACTGAAGCTTTCTTT
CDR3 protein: CASRGTGTEAFF

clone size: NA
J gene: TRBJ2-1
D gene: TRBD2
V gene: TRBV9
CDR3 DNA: TGTGCCAGCAGCCCGGGACTAGTATCCTACAATGAGCAGTTCTTC
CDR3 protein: CASSPGLVSYNEQFF

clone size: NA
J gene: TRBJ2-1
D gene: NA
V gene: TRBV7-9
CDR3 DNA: TGTGCCAGCAGTAATAGCGGGACAGGGATCGATGAGCAGTTCTTC
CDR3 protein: CASSNSGTGIDEQFF

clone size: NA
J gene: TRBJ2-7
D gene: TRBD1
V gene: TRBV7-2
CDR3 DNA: TGTGCCAGCAGCCGGGACAGGCACTACGAGCAGTACTTC
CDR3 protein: CASSRDRHYEQYF

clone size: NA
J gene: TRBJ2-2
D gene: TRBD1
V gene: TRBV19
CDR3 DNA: TGTGCCAGTAGTACCCGGGGACAGGGCGGCGGGGAGCTGTTTTTT
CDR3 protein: CASSTRGQGGGELFF

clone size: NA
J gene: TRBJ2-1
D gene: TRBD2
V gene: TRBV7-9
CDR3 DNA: TGTGCCAGCAGCTTAGCCGGGACTAGTTATGAGCAGTTCTTC
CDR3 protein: CASSLAGTSYEQFF

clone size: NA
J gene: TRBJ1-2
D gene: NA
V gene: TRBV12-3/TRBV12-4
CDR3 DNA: TGTGCCAGCAGCAGGGGCTACGGCTACACCTTC
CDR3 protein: CASSRGYGYTF

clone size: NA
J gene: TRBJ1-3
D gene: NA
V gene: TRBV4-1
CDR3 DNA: TGCGCCAGCAGCCAACCGGTCTCTGGAAACACCATATATTTT
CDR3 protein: CASSQPVSGNTIYF

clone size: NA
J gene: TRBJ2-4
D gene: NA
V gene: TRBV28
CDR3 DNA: TGTGCCAGCGGAGTTTGGGGAAACATTCAGTACTTC
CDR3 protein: CASGVWGNIQYF